The 18 T cell receptor beta chains below come from one sample, sequenced in a study of blood T cells in healthy people across ages (dated by TCRdb to the mid-2010s). Library generation was performed with 5' RACE. Reads for this sample came from an Illumina HiSeq 2500. A second PCR of roughly 6 to 12 cycles was performed with a sample-barcoded 5' primer and a J-beta primer mix. The public reads were reprocessed in TCRdb via fastp at Q25 and MiXCR, keeping in-frame beta chains. Under each unique CDR3 protein, matching rows form one entry showing the most common genes and DNA. The sample table lists 800,000 or so distinct CDR3 sequences, roughly 46% of them with a count of one. Together, the top ten hold around a sixth of the sample. Sequencing used blood. These receptors were obtained from a man at least 80 years old in good health.

This clonotype appeared many times. This chain connects TRBV20-1 to TRBJ2-1; 8 bases agree with TRBD2. With 0 bases clipped from V and 9 bases from J, the junction kept 16 bases outside the gene matches. The CDR3 is made up of 17 amino acids. CDR1 DFQATT and CDR2 SNEGSKA come from the germline V gene (reference sequence). In nucleotides, the CDR3 is TGCAGTGCTAGAGACCTACTCGCGGCCACCCGGGAGGGTGAGCAGTTCTTC. It codes for CSARDLLAATREGEQFF.

The J gene is TRBJ2-3, the V gene TRBV12-3 or TRBV12-4; no firm D call. The CDR3 is made up of 13 amino acids. Trimming took off 5 bases at V and 2 bases at J, with 8 bases between the two ends. The CDR3 loop is CASSRSLTDTQYF. The DNA for the CDR3 is TGTGCCAGCAGTCGCAGTCTCACAGATACGCAGTATTTT.

This clonotype was picked up a small number of times. This clone may be a read error of a much larger clone one base away. This rearrangement joins TRBV5-1 to TRBJ2-5, with TRBD1 identical over 7 bases. Trimming took 1 base from V and 11 from J; bases not matched to a gene: 14. CDR3 length: 15 residues. CDR1 is SGHRS and CDR2 is YFSETQ in the germline V gene. This chain's CDR3 is CASSLWTGTNNEQYF. The CDR3 bases are TGCGCCAGCAGCTTGTGGACAGGAACCAACAATGAGCAGTACTTC.

This clonotype was observed many times. The chain carries TRBV2 and TRBJ2-3; D perhaps matches TRBD2 (6 bases). The CDR3 length is 14 residues. Trimming shortened V by 7 bases and J by 0 bases, and 11 bases separated the two germline ends. Germline V gene data show CDR1 as SNHLY and CDR2 as FYNNEI. In DNA form, the CDR3 reads TGTGCCAGCATTCGGAGCGGGAGCACAGATACGCAGTATTTT. As protein: CASIRSGSTDTQYF.

This chain uses TRBV27 with TRBJ2-5; D gene ambiguous. This CDR3 is built from 13 residues. V lost 6 bases and J 11 bases, leaving 19 bases between the germline ends. Germline V lookup: CDR1 MNHEY, CDR2 SMNVEV (reference sequence). CDR3 in DNA: TGTGCCAGCAGCTTAGTAGTACACAATGAGCAGTACTTC. Translated, it gives CASSLVVHNEQYF.

This rearrangement joins TRBV6-1 to TRBJ2-7; 9 bases are shared with TRBD2. CDR1 is MNHNS and CDR2 is SASEGT in the germline V gene. The CDR3 has 15 amino acids. V lost 6 bases and J lost 1; bases outside the gene matches: 7. This CDR3 is CASRPGLAISYEQYF. In nucleotides, the CDR3 is TGTGCCAGCAGGCCGGGACTAGCTATTTCCTACGAGCAGTACTTC.

A remark on this clonotype: This may be a read error: a much more frequent sequence differs by one nucleotide. The chain combines TRBV5-1 with TRBJ1-6; 9 bases align to TRBD1. The CDR3 spans 14 residues. The germline V gene encodes CDR1 SGHRS and CDR2 YFSETQ. V shed 4 bases and J 7 bases; nucleotides not matched to a gene: 3. CDR3 in DNA: TGCGCCAGCAGCGGGACAGGGAGGAATTCACCCCTCCACTTT. It encodes CASSGTGRNSPLHF.

This clonotype was recorded at least ten times. The DNA for the CDR3 is TGCGCCAGCAGCTTGGTAGCGGGAAGGAACAACGAGCAGTACTTC. Encoded protein: CASSLVAGRNNEQYF. This sequence joins TRBV5-1 and TRBJ2-7; 8 bases align to TRBD2. This CDR3 has 15 amino acids. Per the germline V gene, CDR1 is SGHRS and CDR2 is YFSETQ. The trim removed 0 bases at V and 5 bases at J, leaving 7 bases unmatched.

Only a few counts were recorded for this clonotype. The chain links TRBV11-3 to TRBJ2-1; TRBD2 matches 12 bases. V was clipped by 5 bases and J by 12 bases; unmatched bases: 5. Germline V gene data show CDR1 as SGHNT and CDR2 as YENEEA. The CDR3 is made up of 13 amino acids. DNA of the CDR3: TGTGCCAGCAGCCTGACTAGCGGGAGTGTGCAGTTCTTC. Residues: CASSLTSGSVQFF.

The genes are TRBV5-1 and TRBJ2-1; 11 positions match TRBD2. CDR1 is SGHRS and CDR2 is YFSETQ in the germline V gene. With V trimmed by 4 bases and J by 9 bases, 12 bases remained unmatched. The CDR3 length is 16 residues. In DNA, the CDR3 is TGCGCCAGCAGCATAATCCTTAGCGGGAGGGCTGGTGAGCAGTTCTTC. Its protein product is CASSIILSGRAGEQFF.

Concerning this clonotype: This may stem from a read error, because a much larger clone lies one nucleotide away. The chain is built from TRBV29-1 and TRBJ2-3; a possible D gene is TRBD1 (5 bases). This CDR3 has 14 amino acids. Germline V gives CDR1 SQVTM, CDR2 ANQGSEA. The V end lost 3 bases, the J end lost 3 bases, and 13 bases lay between the germline ends. This chain's CDR3 is CSVDGRASTDTQYF. As DNA, the CDR3 is TGCAGCGTTGATGGCAGGGCCTCGACAGATACGCAGTATTTT.

This rearrangement joins TRBV5-1 to TRBJ1-5; no firm D call. CDR3 length: 14 amino acids. Germline CDR1 reads SGHRS; CDR2 reads YFSETQ. Trimming took 1 base from V and 2 from J, leaving 7 bases between them. This CDR3 reads CASSLNEGNQPQHF. CDR3 in DNA: TGCGCCAGCAGCTTGAATGAAGGCAATCAGCCCCAGCATTTT.

This chain links TRBV5-6 with TRBJ2-7, with TRBD1 matching 7 bases. The J segment lost 4 bases and the V segment lost 4 bases, leaving 8 bases of the junction unmatched. This CDR3 is built from 14 residues. CDR1 and CDR2 (germline): SGHDT, YYEEEE. The CDR3 here is CASSNTGVRYEQYF. In DNA, the CDR3 is TGTGCCAGCAGCAACACAGGGGTTCGGTACGAGCAGTACTTC.

This clonotype was recorded a few times. This chain links TRBV12-3 or TRBV12-4 with TRBJ1-2; D is possibly TRBD1 (5 bases). The CDR3 covers 13 residues. The V and J ends lost 4 bases and 2 bases respectively, with 8 bases between them. CDR3: CASSYTGNYGYTF. DNA for the CDR3: TGTGCCAGCAGTTATACAGGAAACTATGGCTACACCTTC.

In its sample, this clonotype was seen a few times. This sequence joins TRBV12-3 or TRBV12-4 and TRBJ2-3, with no clear D. Trimming shortened V by 4 bases and J by 2 bases, and 10 bases separated the two germline ends. This CDR3 contains 14 residues. The CDR3 protein is CASSSTGLTDTQYF. The CDR3 nucleotides are TGTGCCAGCAGTTCTACCGGGCTCACAGATACGCAGTATTTT.

This clonotype showed up many times. The J gene is TRBJ2-7, the V gene TRBV29-1; D may be TRBD2 (6 bases). Germline assignment: CDR1 SQVTM and CDR2 ANQGSEA. This CDR3 has 12 amino acids. V lost 6 bases to trimming and J lost 0 bases, with 9 bases between them. CDR3 nucleotide sequence: TGCAGCGTGCGGAGGGGCTCCTACGAGCAGTACTTC. Translating gives CSVRRGSYEQYF.

Note on this clonotype: This may come from a read error, since a much larger clone is one base off. The chain has TRBV12-3 or TRBV12-4 and TRBJ1-5; a weak D match, TRBD1 (6 bases). The CDR3 is 13 residues long. CDR3 in DNA: TGTGTCAGCAACGCAGGGGTATTGCAGCCCCAGCATTTT. Translating gives CVSNAGVLQPQHF.

This clonotype came up a few times. V usage is TRBV12-3 or TRBV12-4 and J usage is TRBJ2-6; tentatively, D is TRBD2 (5 bases). Trimming pared 8 bases from V and 0 bases from J, leaving 8 bases between. The CDR3 is 14 amino acids. The CDR3 is CASEGRSGANVLTF. In nucleotides, the CDR3 is TGTGCCAGCGAGGGCCGCTCTGGGGCCAACGTCCTGACTTTC.